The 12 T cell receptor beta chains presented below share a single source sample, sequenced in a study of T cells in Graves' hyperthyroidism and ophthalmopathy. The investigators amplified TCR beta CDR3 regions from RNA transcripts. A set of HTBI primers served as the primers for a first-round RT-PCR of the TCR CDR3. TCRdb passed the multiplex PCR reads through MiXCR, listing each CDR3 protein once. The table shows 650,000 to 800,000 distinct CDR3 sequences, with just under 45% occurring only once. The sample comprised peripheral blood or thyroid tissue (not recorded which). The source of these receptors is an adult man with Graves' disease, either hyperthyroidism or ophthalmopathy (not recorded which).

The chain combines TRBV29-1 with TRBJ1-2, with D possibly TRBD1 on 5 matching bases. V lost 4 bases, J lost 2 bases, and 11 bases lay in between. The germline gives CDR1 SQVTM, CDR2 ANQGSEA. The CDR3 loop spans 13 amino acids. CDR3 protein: CSVAGMGNYGYTF. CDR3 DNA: TGCAGCGTTGCAGGGATGGGGAACTATGGCTACACCTTC.

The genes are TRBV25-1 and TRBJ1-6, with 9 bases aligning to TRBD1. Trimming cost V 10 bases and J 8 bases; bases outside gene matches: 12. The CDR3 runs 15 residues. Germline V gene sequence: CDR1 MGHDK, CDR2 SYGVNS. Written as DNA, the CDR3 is TGTGCCACTTCTCCCCTAGACAGGGGGGATTCACCCCTCCACTTT. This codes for CATSPLDRGDSPLHF.

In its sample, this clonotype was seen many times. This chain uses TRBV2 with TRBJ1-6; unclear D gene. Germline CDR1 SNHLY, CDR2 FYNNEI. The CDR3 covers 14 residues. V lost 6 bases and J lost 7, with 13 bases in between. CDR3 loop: CASRILMGNSPLHF. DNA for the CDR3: TGTGCCAGCAGAATATTGATGGGAAATTCACCCCTCCACTTT.

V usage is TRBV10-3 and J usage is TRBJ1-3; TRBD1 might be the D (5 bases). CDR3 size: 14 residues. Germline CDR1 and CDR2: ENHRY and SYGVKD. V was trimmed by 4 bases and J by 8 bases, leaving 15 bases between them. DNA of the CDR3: TGTGCCATCAGTGCTGCAGGGAGTGGCTACACCATATATTTT. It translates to CAISAAGSGYTIYF.

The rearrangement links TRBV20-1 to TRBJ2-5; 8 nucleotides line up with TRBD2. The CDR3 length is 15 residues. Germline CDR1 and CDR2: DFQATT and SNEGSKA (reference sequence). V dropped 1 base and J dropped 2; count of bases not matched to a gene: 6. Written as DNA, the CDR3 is TGCAGTGCTAGAGCGGGAGGGGGAACTCAAGAGACCCAGTACTTC. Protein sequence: CSARAGGGTQETQYF.

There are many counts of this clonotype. The DNA for the CDR3 is TGTGCCAGTAGTTCCCTCCGGGGCGGCGAGACCCAGTACTTC. This sequence encodes CASSSLRGGETQYF. This chain joins TRBV19 and TRBJ2-5; D may correspond to TRBD1 or TRBD2 (5 bases each). V was clipped by 5 bases and J by 5 bases, with 15 bases between them. This CDR3 region has 14 residues. CDR1 is LNHDA, CDR2 SQIVND, per germline (reference sequence).

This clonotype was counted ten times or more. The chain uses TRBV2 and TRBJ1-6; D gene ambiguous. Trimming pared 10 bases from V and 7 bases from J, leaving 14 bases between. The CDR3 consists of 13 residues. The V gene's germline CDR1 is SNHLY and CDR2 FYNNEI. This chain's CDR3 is CATQTTRNSPLHF. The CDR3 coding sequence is TGTGCCACCCAGACAACGAGAAATTCACCCCTCCACTTT. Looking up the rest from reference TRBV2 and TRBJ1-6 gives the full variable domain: EPEVTQTPSHQVTQMGQEVILRCVPISNHLYFYWYRQILGQKVEFLVSFYNNEISEKSEIFDDQFSVERPDGSNFTLKIRSTKLEDSAMYFCATQTTRNSPLHFGNGTRLTVT.

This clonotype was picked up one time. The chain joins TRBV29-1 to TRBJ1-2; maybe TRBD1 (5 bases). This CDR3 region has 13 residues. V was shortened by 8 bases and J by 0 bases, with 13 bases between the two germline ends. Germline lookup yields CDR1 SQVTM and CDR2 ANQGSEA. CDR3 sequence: CSLLGHSNYGYTF. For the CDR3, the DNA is TGCAGCTTGTTAGGACACTCTAACTATGGCTACACCTTC.

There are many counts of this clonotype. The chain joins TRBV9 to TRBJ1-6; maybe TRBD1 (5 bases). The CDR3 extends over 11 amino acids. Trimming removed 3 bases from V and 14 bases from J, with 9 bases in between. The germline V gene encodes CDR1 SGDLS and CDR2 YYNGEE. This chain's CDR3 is CASSGGGALHF. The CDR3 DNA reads TGTGCCAGCAGCGGAGGAGGGGCCCTCCACTTT.

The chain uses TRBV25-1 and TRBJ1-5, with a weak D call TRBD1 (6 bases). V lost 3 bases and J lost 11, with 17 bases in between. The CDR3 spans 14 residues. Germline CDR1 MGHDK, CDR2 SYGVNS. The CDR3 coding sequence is TGTGCCAGCAGTGAGACTAGCGGGAGGGGGACCCAGCATTTT. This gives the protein CASSETSGRGTQHF.

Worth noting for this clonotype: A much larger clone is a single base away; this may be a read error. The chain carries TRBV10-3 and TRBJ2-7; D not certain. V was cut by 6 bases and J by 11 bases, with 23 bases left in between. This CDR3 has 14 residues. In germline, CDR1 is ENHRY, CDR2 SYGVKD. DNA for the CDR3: TGTGCCATCAGCACGGAGCGATACGCCCAACAGAAGTACTTC. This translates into CAISTERYAQQKYF.

The CDR3 loop reads CAIMGGINQPQHF. The CDR3 nucleotides read TGTGCCATCATGGGCGGAATCAATCAGCCCCAGCATTTT. The chain recombines TRBV10-3 with TRBJ1-5; D gene uncertain. There are 13 residues in the CDR3. Per germline, CDR1 ENHRY and CDR2 SYGVKD. With 7 bases removed from V and 3 bases from J, the gap between germline ends came to 10 bases.